Listed below are T cell receptor beta chains from one sample, sequenced in a study of blood T cell repertoires in COVID-19. The table came from immunoSEQ multiplex PCR; TCRdb's copy has only in-frame clones and leaves some out. The profile shows 280,000 or so clones, 90% of them singletons. The sample taken for sequencing was PBMCs or T cells enriched from blood (not recorded which). These receptors all stem from a woman aged 18-29 years with acute COVID-19. Each CDR3 is given with its conserved first and last residue. Each record gives: clone size, J gene, V gene, D gene, CDR3 protein, CDR3 DNA. The D gene is left open where the match is weak. A row's size may be missing; if present it is once, few, many or a size class.

>-|TRBJ2-3|TRBV20-1|TRBD2
CSASPGGPLADTQYF
TGCAGTGCTAGTCCGGGAGGGCCCTTGGCAGATACGCAGTATTTT
>-|TRBJ1-5|TRBV27|-
CASSSGGLQPQHF
TGTGCCAGCAGTTCTGGAGGGTTACAGCCCCAGCATTTT
>-|TRBJ2-3|TRBV3-1/TRBV3-2|-
CASSQASRGDTQYF
TGTGCCAGCAGCCAAGCGTCCCGGGGAGATACGCAGTATTTT
>-|TRBJ2-5|TRBV2|-
CASSAGYQETQYF
TGTGCCAGCAGCGCAGGATATCAAGAGACCCAGTACTTC
>-|TRBJ2-1|TRBV19|-
CASSFGFTYNEQFF
TGTGCCAGTAGTTTCGGTTTTACCTACAATGAGCAGTTCTTC
>-|TRBJ2-7|TRBV28|-
CASSSGANEQYF
TGTGCCAGCAGTTCGGGAGCCAACGAGCAGTACTTC
>-|TRBJ1-5|TRBV6-1|-
CASSEEGLRNQPQHF
TGTGCCAGCAGTGAAGAGGGGTTACGCAATCAGCCCCAGCATTTT
>-|TRBJ2-7|TRBV7-9|-
CASSPSRFEQYF
TGTGCCAGCAGCCCCTCGAGGTTCGAGCAGTACTTC
>-|TRBJ2-1|TRBV9|-
CASSNRVASYNEQFF
TGTGCCAGCAGCAACAGGGTGGCTTCCTACAATGAGCAGTTCTTC
>-|TRBJ1-1|TRBV10-3|-
CAISGGAEAFF
TGTGCCATCAGTGGGGGGGCTGAAGCTTTCTTT
>-|TRBJ1-4|TRBV27|-
CASSRLQMPNEKLFF
TGTGCCAGCAGCCGGCTACAGATGCCTAATGAAAAACTGTTTTTT
>once|TRBJ1-2|TRBV3-1/TRBV3-2|-
CASSQGETGEWYGYTF
TGTGCCAGCAGCCAAGGGGAGACAGGAGAATGGTATGGCTACACCTTC